Listed below are T cell receptor beta chains from one sample, sequenced in a study of shared clonotypes between healthy human individuals. Only in-frame clones appear in the TCRdb table, and some are missing; sequencing was by immunoSEQ multiplex PCR. The data show over a million clones, with more than 95% seen just once and approximately 1.1% held by the top ten. The sequencing sample was made of naive CD4+ T cells sorted from blood. These receptors all stem from a man under 40 in good health. Each CDR3 is given with its conserved first and last residue. The D gene is left open where the match is weak. Where a row states a size, it is once, few, many or the class of an expanded clone; other rows omit it.

TRBV5-1	NA	TRBJ2-1	NA	TGCGCCAGCAGCGCGGAGAGCTCCTACAATGAGCAGTTCTTC	CASSAESSYNEQFF
TRBV5-1	NA	TRBJ2-7	NA	TGCGCCAGCAGCTTGAGGGCCTCACGCTACGAGCAGTACTTC	CASSLRASRYEQYF
TRBV5-6	TRBD2	TRBJ2-1	NA	TGTGCCAGCAGCGCGGGACTAGCGGAATACAATGAGCAGTTCTTC	CASSAGLAEYNEQFF
TRBV28	TRBD2	TRBJ2-1	NA	TGTGCCAGCAGTTATCCGGGCGGGAGCCACTCCTACAATGAGCAGTTCTTC	CASSYPGGSHSYNEQFF
TRBV27	TRBD2	TRBJ2-1	NA	TGTGCCAGCAGGGAGTTCGGACTAGCGTTAGATAGACAGTTCTTC	CASREFGLALDRQFF
TRBV5-4	TRBD2	TRBJ2-1	NA	TGTGCCAGCAGCTTGCGGGAGGGCTCCAATGAGCAGTTCTTC	CASSLREGSNEQFF
TRBV5-5	NA	TRBJ1-5	NA	TGTGCCAGCAGCTTGTACAGGGCTGGGGGTCAGCCCCAGCATTTT	CASSLYRAGGQPQHF
TRBV5-1	TRBD2	TRBJ2-3	NA	TGCGCCAGCAGCTTTGGGACTAGCGGGAGGGCCGGAAATACGCAGTATTTT	CASSFGTSGRAGNTQYF
TRBV5-5	TRBD1	TRBJ2-7	NA	TGTGCCAGCAGCGCACGCACCGGGACAGTCTCCTACGAGCAGTACTTC	CASSARTGTVSYEQYF
TRBV25-1	TRBD2	TRBJ2-1	NA	TGTGCCAGCAGAGGCGGGAGGGACTACAATGAGCAGTTCTTC	CASRGGRDYNEQFF
TRBV10-1	NA	TRBJ2-3	NA	TGCGCCAGCAGTGGGCAGGGCGACACAGATACGCAGTATTTT	CASSGQGDTDTQYF
TRBV5-5	TRBD1	TRBJ2-7	NA	TGTGCCAGCAGCTTGGCCGGGACAGGAGCCTACGAGCAGTACTTC	CASSLAGTGAYEQYF
TRBV5-4	NA	TRBJ1-5	NA	TGTGCCAGCAGCTTGGGGCGCGGACAGCCCCAGCATTTT	CASSLGRGQPQHF
TRBV19	TRBD1	TRBJ2-2	NA	TGTGCCAGCAGAGACAGGGGTAACACCGGGGAGCTGTTTTTT	CASRDRGNTGELFF
TRBV4-1	TRBD1	TRBJ2-3	once	TGCGCCAGCAGCCTTGGGACAGGGGGCACAGATACGCAGTATTTT	CASSLGTGGTDTQYF
TRBV18	TRBD2	TRBJ2-7	NA	TGTGCCAGCTCACCACCACTAGCGGGGGCGTCCTACGAGCAGTACTTC	CASSPPLAGASYEQYF
TRBV5-1	NA	TRBJ2-3	NA	TGCGCCAGCACTCTACAGCAGGGTACGCAGTATTTT	CASTLQQGTQYF
TRBV6-1	NA	TRBJ2-7	NA	TGTGCCAGCAGCGAGACTAGGTACGAGCAGTACTTC	CASSETRYEQYF
TRBV11-2	NA	TRBJ2-7	NA	TGTGCCAGCAGCTTAGTGCCCTTCGATTTGGACGAGCAGTACTTC	CASSLVPFDLDEQYF
TRBV2	NA	TRBJ1-3	NA	TGTGCCAGCAGTGAGGCGTTCTCTGGAAACACCATATATTTT	CASSEAFSGNTIYF
TRBV5-1	NA	TRBJ2-3	NA	TGCGCCAGCAGCTTGGAGGCTTACACAGATACGCAGTATTTT	CASSLEAYTDTQYF
TRBV5-6	NA	TRBJ1-4	NA	TGTGCCAGCAGCTTTGGGGGGCGCATAGGTGAAAAACTGTTTTTT	CASSFGGRIGEKLFF
TRBV7-9	NA	TRBJ2-7	NA	TGTGCCAGCAGCTTAAGTCTTTACGAGCAGTACTTC	CASSLSLYEQYF
TRBV28	TRBD1	TRBJ1-2	NA	TGTGCCAGCAGTTTAATTGGACAGGCGGGTGGCTACACCTTC	CASSLIGQAGGYTF
TRBV19	TRBD1	TRBJ1-5	NA	TGTGCCAGTATCCCGCAGGGGGACAGACAGCCCCAGCATTTT	CASIPQGDRQPQHF
TRBV12-5	NA	TRBJ2-3	NA	TGTGCTAGTGGTTCCAGGGTGGATACGCAGTATTTT	CASGSRVDTQYF
TRBV18	NA	TRBJ1-1	once	TGTGCCAGCTCACCACAATATATGGGGGCAAGGAACACTGAAGCTTTCTTT	CASSPQYMGARNTEAFF
TRBV2	NA	TRBJ2-6	NA	TGTGCCAGCAGTTTACAGCACTCTGGGGCCAACGTCCTGACTTTC	CASSLQHSGANVLTF
TRBV7-9	NA	TRBJ2-1	NA	TGTGCCAGCAGTCCCCATTTGGGGGGCCTCAATGAGCAGTTCTTC	CASSPHLGGLNEQFF
TRBV18	TRBD2	TRBJ2-1	NA	TGTGCCAGCTCACCAACACTAGCGAATAAAAACAATGAGCAGTTCTTC	CASSPTLANKNNEQFF
TRBV5-1	NA	TRBJ2-2	NA	TGCGCCAGCGTACGGGAGAACACCGGGGAGCTGTTTTTT	CASVRENTGELFF